This entry is about one T cell receptor (beta chain). The beta constant-region primer was an equimolar mix of two oligonucleotides covering TRBC1 and TRBC2. TCRdb re-derived calls from the UMI-ligation and nested PCR reads in MiXCR, one entry per CDR3 protein. This repertoire shows tens of thousands of distinct CDR3 sequences, around 13% found once; its top ten account for over 0.75%. Unmatched junction bases numbered 0, after V lost 2 bases and J lost 2 bases. Per the germline V gene, CDR1 is SGHTA and CDR2 is FQGNSA. The CDR3 loop spans 13 amino acids. This specimen comes from a study of naive and memory T cell subsets.

Sequenced input: central memory CD4+ T cells from blood. This sequence originates from a human donor in good health. The genes are TRBV7-2 and TRBJ2-7, with TRBD2 identical over 7 bases. CDR3 bases: TGTGCCAGCAGCTTAACTAGCGCCTACGAGCAGTACTTC. Amino acids: CASSLTSAYEQYF.